This T cell receptor (beta chain) was obtained from a study of CD8+ T cells in alopecia areata. Study background: Severity scoring for treated patients was based on the percentage of affected scalp area.

As to treatment: oral pan-JAK inhibitor, 5-10 mg twice daily. General study findings and limits: Higher clonality was seen in lesional scalp than in normal scalp, especially in alopecia totalis/universalis. Given one nonresponder, whether baseline CD8+ expansion relates to response remains uncertain. A large proportion of expanded lesional clones were detected persisting in scalp and blood during tofacitinib.

The CDR3 covers 14 residues. Germline V gene lookup returns CDR1 SQVTM and CDR2 ANQGSEA. After removal of 3 bases from V and 3 bases from J, the junction contained 3 bases not matched to a gene. This clone came up a few times. Its antigen is unknown. TCR sequencing used cDNA made by reverse transcription of extracted RNA. Clones were sequenced by immunoSEQ multiplex PCR, and TCRdb holds only the in-frame ones, with some missing. In the table there are about 120,000 clones, around 56% of which are singletons. The source material was CD4+ T cells sorted from blood, sampled at week 4, from a patient treated with tofacitinib. The clonotype was recovered from a human donor with alopecia areata. The rearrangement uses TRBV29-1 and TRBJ2-3, with 10 bases lining up with TRBD1. The CDR3 loop reads CSVDDRGLTDTQYF. The CDR3 region has the DNA TGCAGCGTTGATGACAGGGGGCTTACAGATACGCAGTATTTT.